This T cell receptor (beta chain) derives from a study of CD8 T cells in ankylosing spondylitis. This clonotype was seen a few times. Its antigen is as yet unknown. TCRdb recomputed calls from the 5' RACE reads with MiXCR, one row per CDR3 protein. The sample shows a few hundred thousand distinct CDR3 sequences, approximately 20% of them seen only once. The CDR3 spans 16 residues. CDR1 and CDR2 (germline): MNHEY, SVGAGI. V shed 5 bases, J shed 3 bases, and the junction held 7 bases outside the gene matches. Overall study results and limits: Seemingly characteristic of ankylosing spondylitis blood was a TCR beta motif consisting of about 8 highly homologous variants. Previous work reported some of these motif variants in the synovial fluid and blood of reactive arthritis.

Sequences were obtained from blood, either unsorted or a sorted T cell fraction (not recorded which). The source of this sequence is a male donor with ankylosing spondylitis. The chain joins TRBV6-5 to TRBJ2-3, with 11 bases that match TRBD1. CDR3 sequence (DNA): TGTGCCAGCAGTCACCGGGACAGGGGGTCGACAGATACGCAGTATTTT. Protein sequence: CASSHRDRGSTDTQYF.